Listed below are T cell receptor beta chains from one sample, sequenced in a study of blood T cell repertoires in COVID-19. The repertoire was sequenced with immunoSEQ multiplex PCR; TCRdb's copy has only in-frame clones and lacks some. The data show a few hundred thousand clones, with 85% to 90% seen just once and roughly 1.9% held by the top ten. Sequenced material: peripheral blood. These receptors all stem from a woman between 25 and 40 years old with COVID-19, enrolled during active disease. Both conserved end residues are part of each CDR3. Each record gives: V gene, D gene, clone size, J gene, CDR3 DNA, CDR3 protein. A D gene is named only where the DNA matches it firmly. For some rows the clone size is stated as once, few or many, or as a class when expanded; others skip it.

v_gene: TRBV12-3/TRBV12-4; d_gene: -; abundance: once; j_gene: TRBJ1-2; CDR3nt: TGTGCCAGCAGTTTAGGGAGCGACTATGGCTACACCTTC; CDR3aa: CASSLGSDYGYTF
v_gene: TRBV2; d_gene: -; abundance: -; j_gene: TRBJ1-2; CDR3nt: TGTGCCAGCAGTGAAGCCAGTCCGGGGGGCTACACCTTC; CDR3aa: CASSEASPGGYTF
v_gene: TRBV11-2; d_gene: TRBD1; abundance: once; j_gene: TRBJ2-7; CDR3nt: TGTGCCAGCAGCTTGGGACAGGGAGTCTACGAGCAGTACTTC; CDR3aa: CASSLGQGVYEQYF
v_gene: TRBV7-7; d_gene: -; abundance: -; j_gene: TRBJ2-3; CDR3nt: TGTGCTAGCAGCTTAGGGAATCAGGGGACAGATACGCAGTATTTT; CDR3aa: CASSLGNQGTDTQYF
v_gene: TRBV5-4; d_gene: -; abundance: -; j_gene: TRBJ2-2; CDR3nt: TGTGCCAGCAGCACCCCCTCCGGGGACACCGGGGAGCTGTTTTTT; CDR3aa: CASSTPSGDTGELFF
v_gene: TRBV11-3; d_gene: -; abundance: -; j_gene: TRBJ1-1; CDR3nt: TGTGCCAGCAGCTGGCGGTTGAACACTGAAGCTTTCTTT; CDR3aa: CASSWRLNTEAFF
v_gene: TRBV18; d_gene: -; abundance: -; j_gene: TRBJ1-3; CDR3nt: TGTGCCAGCTCACCCGGGAGCAGTAGAGGGGGAAACACCATATATTTT; CDR3aa: CASSPGSSRGGNTIYF
v_gene: TRBV28; d_gene: -; abundance: -; j_gene: TRBJ1-1; CDR3nt: TGTGCCAGCAGTCCCCGCGGGGGGGGCTTAACTGAAGCTTTCTTT; CDR3aa: CASSPRGGGLTEAFF
v_gene: TRBV7-2; d_gene: -; abundance: once; j_gene: TRBJ1-2; CDR3nt: TGTGCCAGCAGCTTCGGACATAACTATGGCTACACCTTC; CDR3aa: CASSFGHNYGYTF
v_gene: TRBV7-2; d_gene: TRBD2; abundance: -; j_gene: TRBJ2-3; CDR3nt: TGTGCCAGCAGCCCGACGGGGGGGCCCGCAGATACGCAGTATTTT; CDR3aa: CASSPTGGPADTQYF
v_gene: TRBV7-8; d_gene: TRBD1; abundance: once; j_gene: TRBJ1-2; CDR3nt: TGTGCCAGCAGCTTTGTGACAGGGCGAGATGGCTACACCTTC; CDR3aa: CASSFVTGRDGYTF
v_gene: TRBV15; d_gene: TRBD1; abundance: few; j_gene: TRBJ1-2; CDR3nt: TGTGCCACCAGCGAGAACAGGGGGCTGAACTATGGCTACACCTTC; CDR3aa: CATSENRGLNYGYTF
v_gene: TRBV7-2; d_gene: TRBD1; abundance: -; j_gene: TRBJ2-4; CDR3nt: TGTGCCAGCACTCAGGGACAGGGGTTAGCCAAAAACATTCAGTACTTC; CDR3aa: CASTQGQGLAKNIQYF
v_gene: TRBV19; d_gene: -; abundance: -; j_gene: TRBJ1-5; CDR3nt: TGTGCCAGTAGATGGGCAGGGAACAATCAGCCCCAGCATTTT; CDR3aa: CASRWAGNNQPQHF
v_gene: TRBV19; d_gene: -; abundance: -; j_gene: TRBJ1-2; CDR3nt: TGTGCCAGTAGTGAGTCCGGGACAACCAACTATGGCTACACCTTC; CDR3aa: CASSESGTTNYGYTF
v_gene: TRBV7-9; d_gene: -; abundance: once; j_gene: TRBJ1-1; CDR3nt: TGTGCCAGCAGCTTAAGCTCTGAAGCTTTCTTT; CDR3aa: CASSLSSEAFF
v_gene: TRBV10-2; d_gene: -; abundance: -; j_gene: TRBJ1-1; CDR3nt: TGCGCCAGCAGCCCAGGCACTGAAGCTTTCTTT; CDR3aa: CASSPGTEAFF
v_gene: TRBV4-2; d_gene: TRBD1; abundance: -; j_gene: TRBJ1-2; CDR3nt: TGTGCCAGCAGCCCAGAGGGCGCGACAGGGGCTTTTGGCTACACCTTC; CDR3aa: CASSPEGATGAFGYTF
v_gene: TRBV6-5; d_gene: -; abundance: -; j_gene: TRBJ1-1; CDR3nt: TGTGCCAGCAGCCGGGGGACGGGAGCCACTGAAGCTTTCTTT; CDR3aa: CASSRGTGATEAFF
v_gene: TRBV15; d_gene: -; abundance: -; j_gene: TRBJ2-4; CDR3nt: TGTGCCACCAGCAGATTAGTAGCCAAAAACATTCAGTACTTC; CDR3aa: CATSRLVAKNIQYF
v_gene: TRBV2; d_gene: -; abundance: -; j_gene: TRBJ1-4; CDR3nt: TGTGCCACCGTATCGGACAGTAACAATGAAAAACTGTTTTTT; CDR3aa: CATVSDSNNEKLFF
v_gene: TRBV27; d_gene: TRBD1; abundance: -; j_gene: TRBJ1-2; CDR3nt: TGTGCCAGCAGATCGACAGGGGTCTATGGCTACACCTTC; CDR3aa: CASRSTGVYGYTF
v_gene: TRBV27; d_gene: -; abundance: -; j_gene: TRBJ1-1; CDR3nt: TGTGCCAGCAGTTTATCTCTCGAAGGACAGGAAGCTTTCTTT; CDR3aa: CASSLSLEGQEAFF
v_gene: TRBV29-1; d_gene: -; abundance: -; j_gene: TRBJ2-1; CDR3nt: TGCAGCGTTGGTACGAGCTCTAATGAGCAGTTCTTC; CDR3aa: CSVGTSSNEQFF
v_gene: TRBV7-9; d_gene: TRBD1; abundance: -; j_gene: TRBJ1-6; CDR3nt: TGTGCCAGCAGCCAAGGGACAGACAATTCACCCCTCCACTTT; CDR3aa: CASSQGTDNSPLHF
v_gene: TRBV28; d_gene: -; abundance: -; j_gene: TRBJ1-1; CDR3nt: TGTGCCAGCAGTTTACGAGGCGGAGGCACTGAAGCTTTCTTT; CDR3aa: CASSLRGGGTEAFF
v_gene: TRBV11-2; d_gene: -; abundance: -; j_gene: TRBJ1-6; CDR3nt: TGTGCCAGCAGCTCAAGATCCCGACAGCCCCTAGGGTCACCCCTCCACTTT; CDR3aa: CASSSRSRQPLGSPLHF
v_gene: TRBV5-6; d_gene: -; abundance: once; j_gene: TRBJ2-7; CDR3nt: TGTGCCAGCAGAAACCAACTTGGCTACGAGCAGTACTTC; CDR3aa: CASRNQLGYEQYF